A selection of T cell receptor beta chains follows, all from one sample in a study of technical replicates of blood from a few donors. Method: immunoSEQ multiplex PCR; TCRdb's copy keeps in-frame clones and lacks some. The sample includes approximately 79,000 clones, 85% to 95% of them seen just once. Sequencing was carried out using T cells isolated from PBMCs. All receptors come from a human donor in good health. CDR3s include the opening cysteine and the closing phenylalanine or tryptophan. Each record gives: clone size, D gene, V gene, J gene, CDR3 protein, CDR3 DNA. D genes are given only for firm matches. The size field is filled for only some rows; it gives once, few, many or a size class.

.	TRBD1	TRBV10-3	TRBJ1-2	CAISPQKDREGYTF	TGTGCCATAAGCCCCCAGAAGGACAGGGAGGGCTACACCTTC
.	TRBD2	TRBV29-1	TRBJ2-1	CSVADSGTTDNEQFF	TGCAGCGTTGCTGATAGCGGGACAACCGACAATGAGCAGTTCTTC
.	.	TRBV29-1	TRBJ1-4	CSVLRPDEKLFF	TGCAGCGTCCTTCGCCCGGATGAAAAACTGTTTTTT
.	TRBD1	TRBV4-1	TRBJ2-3	CASSFGQGFLTSTDTQYF	TGCGCCAGCAGCTTCGGACAGGGCTTTTTGACTAGCACAGATACGCAGTATTTT
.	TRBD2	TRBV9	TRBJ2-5	CASSVEGLAKETQYF	TGTGCCAGCAGCGTAGAAGGACTAGCGAAAGAGACCCAGTACTTC
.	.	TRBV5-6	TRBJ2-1	CASSLASYNEQFF	TGTGCCAGCAGCTTGGCTAGCTACAATGAGCAGTTCTTC
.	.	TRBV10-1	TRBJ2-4	CASSNPNGIQYF	TGCGCCAGCAGTAACCCTAACGGCATTCAGTACTTC
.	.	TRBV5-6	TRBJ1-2	CASSPGTSGYGYTF	TGTGCCAGCAGCCCAGGGACTTCGGGCTATGGCTACACCTTC
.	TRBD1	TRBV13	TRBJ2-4	CASSLPGTAQNIQYF	TGTGCCAGCAGCTTACCCGGGACAGCGCAAAACATTCAGTACTTC
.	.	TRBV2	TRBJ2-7	CASRNYPYEQYF	TGTGCCAGCCGGAACTACCCCTACGAGCAGTACTTC
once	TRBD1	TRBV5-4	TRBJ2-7	CASSEGTGYEQYF	TGTGCCAGCAGTGAAGGGACAGGGTACGAGCAGTACTTC
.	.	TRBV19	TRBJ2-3	CASTDPGRTDTQYF	TGTGCCAGTACCGACCCGGGTCGCACAGATACGCAGTATTTT
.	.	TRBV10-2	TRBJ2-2	CASSRDLNTGELFF	TGCGCCAGCAGCCGGGACTTGAACACCGGGGAGCTGTTTTTT
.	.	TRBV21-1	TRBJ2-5	CASSMRQGRGETQYF	TGTGCCAGCAGCATGCGACAGGGTCGGGGAGAGACCCAGTACTTC
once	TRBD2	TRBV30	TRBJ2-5	CAWSEGAGLTGETQYF	TGTGCCTGGAGTGAAGGAGCGGGGTTGACTGGAGAGACCCAGTACTTC
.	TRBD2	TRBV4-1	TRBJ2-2	CASSPRAGANTGELFF	TGCGCCAGCAGCCCACGGGCGGGGGCGAACACCGGGGAGCTGTTTTTT